The sequence of this T cell receptor (beta chain) was determined in a study of CD8 T cells in ankylosing spondylitis. Libraries for TCR beta were made by quantitative 5'-RACE with molecular barcodes. TCRdb used MiXCR to reprocess the 5' RACE reads, holding one entry per CDR3 protein. The table shows about 42,000 distinct CDR3 sequences, with just under 4% occurring only once. This clonotype was counted ten times or more. The target antigen is unknown. General study results and limits: Earlier literature documents some of the motif variants in reactive arthritis synovial fluid and blood. Under 10 highly homologous variants formed a TCR beta motif that appeared characteristic of ankylosing spondylitis blood. In ankylosing spondylitis patients, matched synovial fluid reportedly showed significant enrichment of disease-linked clones.

Specimen: blood, either unsorted or a sorted T cell fraction (not recorded which). The TCR was taken from a female donor with ankylosing spondylitis or in good health (not recorded which).

For the CDR3, the DNA is TGTGCCAGCAGCGAGGTTCCGGCAGTCAGCTCCTACGAGCAGTACTTC. Translated: CASSEVPAVSSYEQYF. V is TRBV9 and J is TRBJ2-7, with unresolved D. Germline CDR1 is SGDLS and CDR2 is YYNGEE. The CDR3 spans 16 residues. Between the trimmed V and J ends, which lost 3 bases and 0 bases, there was a span of 16 bases.